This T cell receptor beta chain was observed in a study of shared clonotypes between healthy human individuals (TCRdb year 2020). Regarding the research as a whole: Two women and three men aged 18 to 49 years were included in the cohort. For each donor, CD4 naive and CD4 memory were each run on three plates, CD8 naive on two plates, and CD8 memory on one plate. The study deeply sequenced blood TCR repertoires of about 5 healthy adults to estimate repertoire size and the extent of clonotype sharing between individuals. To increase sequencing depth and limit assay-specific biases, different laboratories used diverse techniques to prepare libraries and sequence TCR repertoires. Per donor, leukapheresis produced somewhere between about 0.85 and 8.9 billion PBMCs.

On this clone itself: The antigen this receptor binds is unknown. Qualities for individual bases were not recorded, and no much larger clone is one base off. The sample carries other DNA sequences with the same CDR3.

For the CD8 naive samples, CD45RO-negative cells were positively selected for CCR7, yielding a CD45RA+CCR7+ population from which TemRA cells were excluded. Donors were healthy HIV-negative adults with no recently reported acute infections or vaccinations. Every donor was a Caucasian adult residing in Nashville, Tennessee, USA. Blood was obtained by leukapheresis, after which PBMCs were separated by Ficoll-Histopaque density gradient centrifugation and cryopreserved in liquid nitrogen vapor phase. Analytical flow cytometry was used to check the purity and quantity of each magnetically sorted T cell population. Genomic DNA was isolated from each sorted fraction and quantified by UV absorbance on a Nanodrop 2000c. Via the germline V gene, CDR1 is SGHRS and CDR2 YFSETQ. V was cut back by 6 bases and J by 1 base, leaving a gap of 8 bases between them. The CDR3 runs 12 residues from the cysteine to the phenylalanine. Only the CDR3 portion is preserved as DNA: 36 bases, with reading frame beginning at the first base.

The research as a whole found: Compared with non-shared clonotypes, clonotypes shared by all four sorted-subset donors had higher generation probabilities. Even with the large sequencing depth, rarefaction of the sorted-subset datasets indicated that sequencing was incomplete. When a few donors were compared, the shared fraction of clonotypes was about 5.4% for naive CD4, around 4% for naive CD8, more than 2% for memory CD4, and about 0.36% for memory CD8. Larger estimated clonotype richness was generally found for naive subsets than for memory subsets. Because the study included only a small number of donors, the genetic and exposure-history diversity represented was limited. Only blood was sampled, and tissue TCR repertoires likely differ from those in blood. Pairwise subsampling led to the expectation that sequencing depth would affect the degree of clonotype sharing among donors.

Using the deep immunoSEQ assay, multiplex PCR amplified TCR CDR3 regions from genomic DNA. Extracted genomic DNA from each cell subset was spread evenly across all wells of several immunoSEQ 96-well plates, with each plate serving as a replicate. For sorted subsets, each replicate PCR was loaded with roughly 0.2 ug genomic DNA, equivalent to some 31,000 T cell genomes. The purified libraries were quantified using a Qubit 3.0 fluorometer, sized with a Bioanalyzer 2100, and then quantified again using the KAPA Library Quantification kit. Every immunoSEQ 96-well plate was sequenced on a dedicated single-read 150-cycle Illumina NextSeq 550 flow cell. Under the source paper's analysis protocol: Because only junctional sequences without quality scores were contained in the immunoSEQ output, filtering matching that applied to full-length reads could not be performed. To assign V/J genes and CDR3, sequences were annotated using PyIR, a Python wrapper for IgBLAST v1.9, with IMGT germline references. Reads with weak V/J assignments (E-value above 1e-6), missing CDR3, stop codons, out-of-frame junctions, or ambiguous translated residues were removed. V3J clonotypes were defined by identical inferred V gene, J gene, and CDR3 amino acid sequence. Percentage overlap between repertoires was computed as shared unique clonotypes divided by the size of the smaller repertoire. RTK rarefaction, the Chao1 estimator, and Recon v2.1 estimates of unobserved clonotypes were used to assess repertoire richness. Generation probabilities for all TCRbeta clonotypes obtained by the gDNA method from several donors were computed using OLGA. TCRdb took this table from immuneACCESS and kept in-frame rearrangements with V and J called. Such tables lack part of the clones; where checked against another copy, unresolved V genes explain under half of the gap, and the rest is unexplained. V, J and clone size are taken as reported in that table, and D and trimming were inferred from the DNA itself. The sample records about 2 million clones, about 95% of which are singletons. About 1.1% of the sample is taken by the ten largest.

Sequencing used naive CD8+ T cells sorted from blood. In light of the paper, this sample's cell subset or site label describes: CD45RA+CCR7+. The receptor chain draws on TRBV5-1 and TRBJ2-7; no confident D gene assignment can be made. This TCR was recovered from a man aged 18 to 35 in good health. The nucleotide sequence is TGCGCCAGCACCGGATCTTCCTACGAGCAGTACTTC. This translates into CASTGSSYEQYF.